This TCR beta chain was sequenced in a study of T cell clonality in common variable immunodeficiency. Regarding the study as a whole: In common variable immunodeficiency, TCR beta chains reportedly carried fewer deletions and N-nucleotide insertions.

Looked up from germline, CDR1 is SGHRS and CDR2 is YFSETQ. The CDR3 spans 15 residues. V was clipped by 2 bases and J by 4 bases; unmatched bases: 2. Only in-frame clones appear in the TCRdb table, and some are missing; sequencing was by immunoSEQ multiplex PCR. The record shows roughly 32,000 clones for this sample, with no singletons present. This clone was observed at least ten times. The antigen is undetermined. The missing CDR3 end, 3 residues past where the read stops, is filled in from the germline J gene. The chain uses TRBV5-1 and TRBJ2-1, with TRBD2 identical over 11 bases. This sequence originates from a person aged 18-69 years in good health. What was sequenced was peripheral blood mononuclear cells. CDR3 protein: CASSLRLAGYNEQFF. The sequenced CDR3 bases are TGCGCCAGCAGCTTACGACTAGCGGGGTACAATGAG.